Listed here are 13 T cell receptor beta chains from one sample, sequenced in a study of beta chain features in type 1 diabetes. Every bit of the isolated RNA underwent reverse transcription, so sequencing read expressed TCRB transcripts. Generated by immunoSEQ multiplex PCR, the TCRdb table keeps only in-frame clones and is missing some. In the table there are over 500,000 clones, about 14% of which are singletons. The sample comprised naive CD4+ T cells from blood. All receptors derive from a man between 18 and 29 years old in good health.

This clone was found a few times. The chain couples TRBV9 to TRBJ1-4; no clear D gene. This CDR3 has 14 residues. Between the trimmed V and J ends, which lost 3 bases and 8 bases, there was a span of 14 bases. The V gene's germline CDR1 is SGDLS and CDR2 YYNGEE. The CDR3 nucleotides are TGTGCCAGCAGCGACGACGGTCGCGCAGAAAAACTGTTTTTT. It specifies CASSDDGRAEKLFF.

The gene calls are TRBV2 and TRBJ1-6; 8 bases map to TRBD1. Germline V gene data show CDR1 as SNHLY and CDR2 as FYNNEI. The CDR3 runs 13 residues. Germline trimming cut 5 bases from V and 8 bases from J; bases unmatched to any gene: 2. The CDR3 bases are TGTGCCAGCAGTTCGACAGGGGATTCACCCCTCCACTTT. Translation gives CASSSTGDSPLHF.

Only a few counts were recorded for this clone. The chain links TRBV5-6 to TRBJ1-1, with 7 bases matching TRBD1. Trimming took 2 bases from V and 9 from J; bases not matched to a gene: 7. This CDR3 is 13 amino acids long. CDR1 is SGHDT and CDR2 is YYEEEE in the germline V gene. DNA of the CDR3: TGTGCCAGCAGCTTTGGCCCACAGGGGAAAGCTTTCTTT. Residues: CASSFGPQGKAFF.

To note about this clone: This same CDR3 is encoded by further DNA sequences in the sample. The chain has TRBV18 and TRBJ2-7; TRBD2 is a possible D gene (6 bases). V shed 3 bases and J shed 2 bases, with 11 bases lying between them. This CDR3 spans 14 amino acids. Germline lookup yields CDR1 KGHSH and CDR2 LQKENI. The CDR3 is CASSPGTGAYEQYF. The CDR3 region has the DNA TGTGCCAGCTCACCGGGGACGGGAGCCTACGAGCAGTACTTC.

This clone occurred a few times. J is TRBJ1-5 and V is TRBV7-2; tentative D call: TRBD1 (5 bases). Trimming removed 0 bases from V and 2 bases from J, with 11 bases in between. The CDR3 sequence is 16 residues long. Germline V gene data show CDR1 as SGHTA and CDR2 as FQGNSA. CDR3 bases: TGTGCCAGCAGCTTAGCCCCCGGGGCTGGCAATCAGCCCCAGCATTTT. Translation gives CASSLAPGAGNQPQHF.

This clone was seen a few times. The chain combines TRBV7-9 with TRBJ1-2, with 9 bases lining up with TRBD1. Trimming cost V 5 bases and J 1 base; bases outside gene matches: 8. CDR3 length: 16 amino acids. Germline loops: CDR1 SEHNR, CDR2 FQNEAQ (reference sequence). CDR3 in amino acids: CASSPSGTGFNYGYTF. The CDR3 DNA follows: TGTGCCAGCAGCCCAAGCGGGACAGGGTTTAACTATGGCTACACCTTC. Combining the CDR3 with reference TRBV7-9 and TRBJ1-2 gives the whole variable domain DTGVSQNPRHKITKRGQNVTFRCDPISEHNRLYWYRQTLGQGPEFLTYFQNEAQLEKSRLLSDRFSAERPKGSFSTLEIQRTEQGDSAMYLCASSPSGTGFNYGYTFGSGTRLTVV.

This clone has only a few counts. The chain joins TRBV4-3 to TRBJ2-4, with D perhaps TRBD2 (5 bases). Germline CDR1 reads LGHNA; CDR2 reads YSLEER. V lost 5 bases, J lost 7 bases, and 12 bases lay in between. The CDR3 runs to 13 residues. Here the CDR3 DNA reads TGCGCCAGCAGCTCTCAGCGCGGGAACATTCAGTACTTC. Amino acids: CASSSQRGNIQYF.

A few counts support this clone. This chain uses TRBV29-1 with TRBJ1-1; D gene unclear. V dropped 7 bases and J dropped 1 base, with 10 bases sitting between them. CDR3 length: 12 residues. Germline V gene lookup returns CDR1 SQVTM and CDR2 ANQGSEA. CDR3 nucleotides: TGCAGCGGACTACGGGCGAACACTGAAGCTTTCTTT. Its protein is CSGLRANTEAFF.

The genes are TRBV5-1 and TRBJ2-6, with D tentatively TRBD1 (5 bases). CDR3 length equals 16 residues. CDR1 is SGHRS and CDR2 is YFSETQ in the germline V gene. V lost 0 bases, J lost 4 bases, and 11 bases lay in between. The CDR3, as DNA: TGCGCCAGCAGCTTGGCCGTCAGGGCGGGGGCCAACGTCCTGACTTTC. It codes for CASSLAVRAGANVLTF.

The chain combines TRBV30 with TRBJ2-7, with 8 bases aligning to TRBD2. Trimming cost V 3 bases and J 0 bases; bases outside gene matches: 7. The germline V gene encodes CDR1 GTSNPN and CDR2 SVGIG (reference sequence). This CDR3 spans 15 amino acids. CDR3 protein: CAWRPAGESSYEQYF. The CDR3 nucleotides read TGTGCCTGGAGACCAGCGGGGGAGAGCTCCTACGAGCAGTACTTC.

The chain carries TRBV5-4 and TRBJ2-2; D perhaps matches TRBD2 (5 bases). The CDR3 consists of 15 residues. In germline, CDR1 is SGHNT, CDR2 YYREEE (reference sequence). Trimming took off 0 bases at V and 7 bases at J, with 13 bases between the two ends. CDR3 sequence: CASSLALWAGGELFF. DNA for the CDR3: TGTGCCAGCAGCTTGGCTCTTTGGGCGGGCGGGGAGCTGTTTTTT.

Only a few counts were recorded for this clone. This chain joins TRBV5-1 and TRBJ2-6; D is ambiguous. This CDR3 spans 21 amino acids. From germline, CDR1 is SGHRS and CDR2 YFSETQ. V was clipped by 3 bases and J by 0 bases, with 25 bases between them. CDR3 residues: CASSSPTQAVGTYSGANVLTF. DNA for the CDR3: TGCGCCAGCAGCTCCCCCACCCAGGCGGTGGGAACGTACTCTGGGGCCAACGTCCTGACTTTC.

This clone was observed a handful of times. J is TRBJ1-3 and V is TRBV7-9; D might be TRBD1 (5 bases). Between the trimmed V and J ends, which lost 5 bases and 1 base, there was a span of 12 bases. The CDR3 has 15 residues. From germline, CDR1 is SEHNR and CDR2 FQNEAQ (reference sequence). CDR3 nucleotide sequence: TGTGCCAGCAGCCGCCGTGGGGGTTCTGGAAACACCATATATTTT. This sequence encodes CASSRRGGSGNTIYF. Filled out from reference TRBV7-9 and TRBJ1-3, the complete variable domain reads DTGVSQNPRHKITKRGQNVTFRCDPISEHNRLYWYRQTLGQGPEFLTYFQNEAQLEKSRLLSDRFSAERPKGSFSTLEIQRTEQGDSAMYLCASSRRGGSGNTIYFGEGSWLTVV.